This entry describes one T cell receptor (beta chain). Its antigen is not known. cDNA synthesis used the whole RNA isolate, giving expressed TCRB sequences. Assay used: immunoSEQ multiplex PCR; TCRdb lists only in-frame clones, some missing. The sample yields hundreds of thousands of clones, 17% seen once. Sorting of CD4+ naive, central memory, regulatory and stem cell-like memory cells was performed via CD45RO/CCR7/CD25/CD127/CD95/CD27. The CDR3 consists of 23 residues. The data were obtained in a study of beta chain features in type 1 diabetes. Study-level points and caveats: A pattern of fewer insertions and more deletions at VDJ junctions was seen in type 1 diabetes patients.

The V and J genes are TRBV12-2 and TRBJ1-5. TRBV12-2 has pseudogene status. The clonotype originates from a woman aged 18-35 years in good health. What was sequenced was naive CD4+ T cells from blood. CDR3 DNA sequence: TGTGCAAGTCGCTTAGCCACGTTGATGGGGTCGGTGCATCGGGGTATCCGCAATCAGCCCCAGCATTTT. Translation: CASRLATLMGSVHRGIRNQPQHF.